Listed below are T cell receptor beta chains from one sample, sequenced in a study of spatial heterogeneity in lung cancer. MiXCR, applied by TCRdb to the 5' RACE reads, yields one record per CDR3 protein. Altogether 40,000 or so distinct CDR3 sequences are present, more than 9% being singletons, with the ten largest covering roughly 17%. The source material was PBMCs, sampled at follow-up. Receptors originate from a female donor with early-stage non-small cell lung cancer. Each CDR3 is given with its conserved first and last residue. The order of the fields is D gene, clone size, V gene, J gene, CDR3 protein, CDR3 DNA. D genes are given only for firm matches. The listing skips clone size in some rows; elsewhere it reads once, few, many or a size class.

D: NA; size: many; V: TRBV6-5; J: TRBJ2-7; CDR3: CASSYDRRGAYEQYF; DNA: TGTGCCAGCAGTTACGACCGGCGCGGGGCCTACGAGCAGTACTTC
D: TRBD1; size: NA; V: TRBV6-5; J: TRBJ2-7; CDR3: CASSYSGTGGSEQYF; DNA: TGTGCCAGCAGTTACTCCGGGACAGGGGGAAGCGAGCAGTACTTC
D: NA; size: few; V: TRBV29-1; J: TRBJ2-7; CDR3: CSVTIPGSYEQYF; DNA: TGCAGCGTGACTATCCCCGGTTCCTACGAGCAGTACTTC
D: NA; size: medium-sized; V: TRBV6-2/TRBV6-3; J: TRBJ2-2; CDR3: CASSYRDTGELFF; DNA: TGTGCCAGCAGTTACAGGGACACCGGGGAGCTGTTTTTT
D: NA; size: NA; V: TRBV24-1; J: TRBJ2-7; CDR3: CATSDSGTYEQYF; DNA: TGTGCCACCAGTGATTCCGGGACCTACGAGCAGTACTTC
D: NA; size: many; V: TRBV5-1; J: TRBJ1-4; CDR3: CASSAGEKLFF; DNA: TGCGCCAGCAGTGCGGGAGAAAAACTGTTTTTT
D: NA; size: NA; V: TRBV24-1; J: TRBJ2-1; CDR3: CATSARGYNEQFF; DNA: TGTGCCACCAGTGCTCGCGGTTACAATGAGCAGTTCTTC
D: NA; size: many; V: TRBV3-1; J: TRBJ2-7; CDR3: CASSQGNWGAFSYEQYF; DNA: TGTGCCAGCAGCCAAGGGAATTGGGGGGCCTTCTCCTACGAGCAGTACTTC
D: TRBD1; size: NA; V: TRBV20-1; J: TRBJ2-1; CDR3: CSARRQGAYNEQFF; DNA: TGCAGTGCTAGAAGGCAGGGGGCCTACAATGAGCAGTTCTTC
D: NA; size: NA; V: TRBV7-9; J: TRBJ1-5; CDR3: CASSLGHQPQHF; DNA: TGTGCCAGCAGCTTAGGGCATCAGCCCCAGCATTTT
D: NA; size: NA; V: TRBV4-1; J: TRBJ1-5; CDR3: CASSQDNGRPQHF; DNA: TGCGCCAGCAGCCAAGATAACGGGAGACCCCAGCATTTT
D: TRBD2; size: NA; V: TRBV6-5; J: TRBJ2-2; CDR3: CASSYLGTSGGSPTGELFF; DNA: TGTGCCAGCAGTTACCTAGGGACTAGCGGGGGGTCACCCACCGGGGAGCTGTTTTTT
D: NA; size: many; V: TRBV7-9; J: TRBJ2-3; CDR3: CASSLDASADTQYF; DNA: TGTGCCAGCAGCTTAGACGCTAGCGCAGATACGCAGTATTTT
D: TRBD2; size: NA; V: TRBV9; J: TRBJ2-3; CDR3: CASSAGTSGTQYF; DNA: TGTGCCAGCAGCGCCGGGACTAGCGGAACGCAGTATTTT
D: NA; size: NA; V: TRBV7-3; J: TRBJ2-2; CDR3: CASRHDANTGELFF; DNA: TGTGCCAGCAGACACGACGCCAACACCGGGGAGCTGTTTTTT
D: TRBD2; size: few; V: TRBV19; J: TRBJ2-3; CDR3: CASSRDSGGATDTQYF; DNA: TGTGCCAGTAGCAGGGATAGCGGGGGGGCTACAGATACGCAGTATTTT
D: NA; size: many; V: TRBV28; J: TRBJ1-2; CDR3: CASSFDSYGYTF; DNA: TGTGCCAGCAGTTTCGACTCGTATGGCTACACCTTC
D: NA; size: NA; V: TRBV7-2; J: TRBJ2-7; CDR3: CASSTPPSEQYF; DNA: TGTGCCAGCAGCACTCCTCCTTCCGAGCAGTACTTC
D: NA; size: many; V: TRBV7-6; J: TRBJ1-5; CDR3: CASSPISAGNQPQHF; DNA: TGTGCCAGCAGCCCTATTTCCGCCGGCAATCAGCCCCAGCATTTT
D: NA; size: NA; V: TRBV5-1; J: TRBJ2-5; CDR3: CASSLEAQETQYF; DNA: TGCGCCAGCAGCTTGGAAGCACAAGAGACCCAGTACTTC
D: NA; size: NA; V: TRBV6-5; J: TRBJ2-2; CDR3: CASSWDGDLTGELFF; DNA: TGTGCCAGCAGTTGGGACGGGGATCTCACCGGGGAGCTGTTTTTT
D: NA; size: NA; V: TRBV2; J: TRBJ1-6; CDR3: CASSEALRGTGKNSPLHF; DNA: TGTGCCAGCAGTGAAGCGCTTCGGGGGACGGGGAAAAATTCACCCCTCCACTTT
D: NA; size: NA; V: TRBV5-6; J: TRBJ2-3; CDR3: CASSFTTDTQYF; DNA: TGTGCCAGCAGCTTCACCACAGATACGCAGTATTTT
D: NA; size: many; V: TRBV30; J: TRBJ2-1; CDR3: CAWSVGVYEQFF; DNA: TGTGCCTGGAGTGTCGGGGTCTATGAGCAGTTCTTC
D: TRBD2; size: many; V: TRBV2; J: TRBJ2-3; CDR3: CASSISGGRGTDTQYF; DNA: TGTGCCAGCAGTATTAGCGGGGGGAGGGGCACAGATACGCAGTATTTT
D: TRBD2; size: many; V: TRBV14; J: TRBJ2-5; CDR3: CASSRGLAGARTQYF; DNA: TGTGCCAGCAGTCGCGGACTAGCGGGGGCCAGGACCCAGTACTTC
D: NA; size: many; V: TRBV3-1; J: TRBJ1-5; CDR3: CASSQTAGELSSNQPQHF; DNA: TGTGCCAGCAGCCAGACGGCAGGAGAATTGAGTAGCAATCAGCCCCAGCATTTT
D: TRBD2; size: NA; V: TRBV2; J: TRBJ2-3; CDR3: CASWGSSGADTQYF; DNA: TGTGCCAGCTGGGGCTCTAGCGGAGCAGATACGCAGTATTTT
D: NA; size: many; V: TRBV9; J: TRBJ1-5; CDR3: CASSVGGAANQPQHF; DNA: TGTGCCAGCAGCGTAGGGGGGGCTGCGAATCAGCCCCAGCATTTT
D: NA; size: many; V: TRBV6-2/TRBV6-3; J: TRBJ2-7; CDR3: CASAPQLWYEQYF; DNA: TGTGCCAGCGCTCCACAGTTGTGGTACGAGCAGTACTTC
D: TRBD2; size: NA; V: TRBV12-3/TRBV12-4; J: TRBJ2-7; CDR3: CASSPLAGPSYEQYF; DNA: TGTGCCAGCAGCCCACTAGCGGGGCCCTCCTACGAGCAGTACTTC
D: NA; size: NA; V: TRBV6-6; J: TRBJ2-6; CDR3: CASSPWASGSANVLTF; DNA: TGTGCCAGCAGTCCTTGGGCCTCAGGTTCGGCCAACGTCCTGACTTTC
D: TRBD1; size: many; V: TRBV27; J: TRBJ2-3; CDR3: CASSLRGQDTQYF; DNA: TGTGCCAGCAGTTTGAGGGGGCAAGATACGCAGTATTTT
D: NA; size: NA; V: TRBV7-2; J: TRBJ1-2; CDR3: CASSFGRYDGYTF; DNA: TGTGCCAGCAGCTTCGGACGGTACGATGGCTACACCTTC
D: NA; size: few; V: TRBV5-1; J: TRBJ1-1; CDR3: CASSFKGGDTEAFF; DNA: TGCGCCAGCAGCTTTAAAGGAGGGGACACTGAAGCTTTCTTT
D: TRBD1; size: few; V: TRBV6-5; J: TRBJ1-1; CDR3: CASSRTDTGGTEAFF; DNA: TGTGCCAGCAGTCGAACGGACACAGGGGGGACTGAAGCTTTCTTT
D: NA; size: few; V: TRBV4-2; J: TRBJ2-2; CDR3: CASSQDFVIGELFF; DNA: TGTGCCAGCAGCCAAGATTTCGTAATCGGGGAGCTGTTTTTT
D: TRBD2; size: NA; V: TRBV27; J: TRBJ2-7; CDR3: CASSPSGGADEQYF; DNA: TGTGCCAGCAGTCCTAGCGGGGGGGCTGACGAGCAGTACTTC
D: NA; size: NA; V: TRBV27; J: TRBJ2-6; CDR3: CASSLRGLLSYGANVLTF; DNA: TGTGCCAGCAGTCTCAGGGGCCTGCTGAGTTACGGGGCCAACGTCCTGACTTTC
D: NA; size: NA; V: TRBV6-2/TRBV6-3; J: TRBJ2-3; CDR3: CASTGKRPDTQYF; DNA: TGTGCCAGCACAGGAAAGCGCCCAGATACGCAGTATTTT
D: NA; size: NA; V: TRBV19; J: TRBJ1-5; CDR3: CASSEWDQRPNQPQHF; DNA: TGTGCCAGTAGTGAATGGGACCAACGGCCGAATCAGCCCCAGCATTTT
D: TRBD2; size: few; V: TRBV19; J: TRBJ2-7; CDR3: CASRSLWTSGGPQEQYF; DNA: TGTGCCAGTAGGAGCCTCTGGACTAGCGGGGGCCCACAGGAGCAGTACTTC
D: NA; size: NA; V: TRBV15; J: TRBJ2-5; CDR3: CATSDGSQTQYF; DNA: TGTGCCACCAGCGATGGTAGCCAGACCCAGTACTTC
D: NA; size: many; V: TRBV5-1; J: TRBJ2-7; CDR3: CASSRTGGPSSYEQYF; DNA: TGCGCCAGCAGCCGTACCGGGGGGCCTAGCTCCTACGAGCAGTACTTC
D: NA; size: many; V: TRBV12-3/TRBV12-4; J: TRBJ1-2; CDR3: CASSLQVLGLDGYTF; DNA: TGTGCCAGCAGTTTACAGGTCCTTGGGTTGGATGGCTACACCTTC
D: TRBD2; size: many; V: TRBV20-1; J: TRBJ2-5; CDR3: CSARVPREGETQYF; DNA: TGCAGTGCTAGAGTGCCCAGGGAGGGAGAGACCCAGTACTTC
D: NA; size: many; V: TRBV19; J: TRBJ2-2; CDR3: CASIGRGRRTNTGELFF; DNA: TGTGCCAGTATTGGGAGGGGGCGGCGGACGAACACCGGGGAGCTGTTTTTT
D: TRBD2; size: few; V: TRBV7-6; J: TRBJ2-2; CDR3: CASSSLAGGVRELFF; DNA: TGTGCCAGCAGCTCACTAGCGGGGGGTGTTCGGGAGCTGTTTTTT
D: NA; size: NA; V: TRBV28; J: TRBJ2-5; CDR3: CASSLAGTPNQETQYF; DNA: TGTGCCAGCAGTTTGGCCGGGACACCGAACCAAGAGACCCAGTACTTC
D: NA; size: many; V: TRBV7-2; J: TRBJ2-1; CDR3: CASSFRNEQFF; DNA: TGTGCCAGCAGCTTTAGAAATGAGCAGTTCTTC